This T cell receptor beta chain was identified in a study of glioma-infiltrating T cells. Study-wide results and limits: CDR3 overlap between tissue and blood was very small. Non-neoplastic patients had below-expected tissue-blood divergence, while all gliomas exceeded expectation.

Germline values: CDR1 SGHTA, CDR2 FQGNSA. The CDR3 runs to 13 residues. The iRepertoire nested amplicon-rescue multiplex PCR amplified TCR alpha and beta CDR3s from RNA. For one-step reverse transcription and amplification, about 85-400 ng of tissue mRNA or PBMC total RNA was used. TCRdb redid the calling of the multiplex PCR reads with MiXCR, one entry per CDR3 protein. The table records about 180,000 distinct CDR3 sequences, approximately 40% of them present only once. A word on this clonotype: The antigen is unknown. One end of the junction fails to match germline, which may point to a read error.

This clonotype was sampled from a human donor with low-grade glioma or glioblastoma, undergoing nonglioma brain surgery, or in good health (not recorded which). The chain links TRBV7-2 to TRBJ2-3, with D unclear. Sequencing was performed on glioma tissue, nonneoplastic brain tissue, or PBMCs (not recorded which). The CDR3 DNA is TGTGCCAGCGGCATTAGAAGTACAGATGCGCAGTATTTT. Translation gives CASGIRSTDAQYF.